One and the same sample provided the 9 T cell receptor beta chains below, sequenced in a study of shared clonotypes between healthy human individuals. The table came from immunoSEQ multiplex PCR; TCRdb's copy has only in-frame clones and leaves some out. The profile shows roughly 640,000 clones, about 74% of them singletons. Sequencing was performed on memory CD4+ T cells sorted from blood. Documented subset: CD45RA-negative fraction. These receptors were obtained from a woman in her twenties or thirties in good health.

This chain connects TRBV25-1 to TRBJ1-4; D perhaps matches TRBD1 (6 bases). Germline V gives CDR1 MGHDK, CDR2 SYGVNS. The CDR3 loop spans 17 amino acids. Deletions cut 6 bases from V and 6 bases from J, with 23 bases between. The CDR3 DNA is TGTGCCAGCAGCCCCAAGACACAGGGATTCGGTGATGAAAAACTGTTTTTT. This translates into CASSPKTQGFGDEKLFF. Full variable domain (remainder filled in from reference TRBV25-1 and TRBJ1-4): EADIYQTPRYLVIGTGKKITLECSQTMGHDKMYWYQQDPGMELHLIHYSYGVNSTEKGDLSSESTVSRIRTEHFPLTLESARPSHTSQYLCASSPKTQGFGDEKLFFGSGTQLSVL.

The chain employs TRBV28 and TRBJ2-1; 9 bases fit TRBD2. This CDR3 has 15 residues. The junction had 12 bases not matched to a gene; V was cut back by 7 bases and J by 8 bases. From germline, CDR1 is MDHEN and CDR2 SYDVKM. CDR3 DNA sequence: TGTGCCAGCACGGGGGTTGGGAGCGGGAGGCATGAGCAGTTCTTC. Protein product: CASTGVGSGRHEQFF.

V and J are TRBV7-9 and TRBJ1-3; D unresolved. Trimming removed 2 bases at V and 3 bases at J, with 5 bases between. The CDR3 has 13 residues. Germline V lookup: CDR1 SEHNR, CDR2 FQNEAQ (reference sequence). The CDR3 nucleotides read TGTGCCAGCAGCTTACGTGGTGGAAACACCATATATTTT. Residues: CASSLRGGNTIYF.

V and J are TRBV18 and TRBJ2-5, with 9 bases fitting TRBD2. Per germline, CDR1 KGHSH and CDR2 LQKENI. Trimming at V came to 4 bases and at J to 4 bases, leaving 1 base not matched to a gene. The CDR3 is 13 residues long. As DNA, the CDR3 is TGTGCCAGCTCACTTAGCGGGAGAGAGACCCAGTACTTC. This sequence encodes CASSLSGRETQYF.

The chain couples TRBV20-1 to TRBJ1-1; unclear D gene. CDR3 size: 11 residues. Germline V gene sequence: CDR1 DFQATT, CDR2 SNEGSKA (reference sequence). V lost 6 bases to trimming and J lost 10 bases, with 15 bases between them. The CDR3 protein is CSADTEWSAFF. DNA for the CDR3: TGCAGTGCAGACACGGAGTGGTCAGCTTTCTTT.

In the case of this clone: Other DNA sequences within the sample encode an identical CDR3. This chain joins TRBV7-9 and TRBJ2-3; no definite D call. The CDR3 extends over 11 amino acids. Deletions cut 1 base from V and 6 bases from J, with 2 bases between. Germline lookup yields CDR1 SEHNR and CDR2 FQNEAQ (reference sequence). CDR3 nucleotides: TGTGCCAGCAGCTTAGTTGATACGCAGTATTTT. Protein product: CASSLVDTQYF.

This chain connects TRBV15 to TRBJ1-1, with D possibly TRBD1 on 5 matching bases. Germline values: CDR1 LNHNV, CDR2 YYDKDF (reference sequence). The CDR3 spans 14 residues. V was cut by 1 base and J by 5 bases, with 11 bases left in between. The CDR3 region has the DNA TGTGCCACCAGCAGAGGGGGCGACGGGACTGAAGCTTTCTTT. The encoded protein is CATSRGGDGTEAFF.

The CDR3 DNA follows: TGCGCCAGCAGTCCAAGGGGACCCCGCTATGGCTACACCTTC. This codes for CASSPRGPRYGYTF. J is TRBJ1-2 and V is TRBV23-1, with a tentative D call TRBD1 (5 bases). TRBV23-1 is an open reading frame, and its role is uncertain. The CDR3 spans 14 residues. V shed 4 bases and J shed 4 bases, with 13 bases lying between them.

The chain joins TRBV5-4 to TRBJ1-1; D gene ambiguous. V was pared by 3 bases and J by 1 base, with 7 bases between. Germline V gene sequence: CDR1 SGHNT, CDR2 YYREEE (reference sequence). This CDR3 comprises 13 residues. The CDR3 here is CASSSDANTEAFF. The CDR3 DNA is TGTGCCAGCAGCTCGGACGCGAACACTGAAGCTTTCTTT.